This T cell receptor (beta chain) comes out of a study of technical replicates of blood from several donors. This CDR3 comprises 18 residues. The ends lost 5 bases at V and 4 bases at J; junction bases unmatched: 19. Germline V gene data show CDR1 as SEHNR and CDR2 as FQNEAQ (reference sequence). Sequenced by immunoSEQ multiplex PCR; TCRdb stores in-frame clones only, minus some. This table has tens of thousands of clones, just over 95% appearing once. The clonotype originates from a human donor in good health. This rearrangement joins TRBV7-9 to TRBJ2-7; 8 bases map to TRBD2. The specimen sequenced was T cells isolated from PBMCs. CDR3 region: CASSPAKGGRINRYEQYF. The CDR3, as DNA: TGTGCCAGCAGCCCAGCTAAGGGCGGGAGGATAAACAGGTACGAGCAGTACTTC.